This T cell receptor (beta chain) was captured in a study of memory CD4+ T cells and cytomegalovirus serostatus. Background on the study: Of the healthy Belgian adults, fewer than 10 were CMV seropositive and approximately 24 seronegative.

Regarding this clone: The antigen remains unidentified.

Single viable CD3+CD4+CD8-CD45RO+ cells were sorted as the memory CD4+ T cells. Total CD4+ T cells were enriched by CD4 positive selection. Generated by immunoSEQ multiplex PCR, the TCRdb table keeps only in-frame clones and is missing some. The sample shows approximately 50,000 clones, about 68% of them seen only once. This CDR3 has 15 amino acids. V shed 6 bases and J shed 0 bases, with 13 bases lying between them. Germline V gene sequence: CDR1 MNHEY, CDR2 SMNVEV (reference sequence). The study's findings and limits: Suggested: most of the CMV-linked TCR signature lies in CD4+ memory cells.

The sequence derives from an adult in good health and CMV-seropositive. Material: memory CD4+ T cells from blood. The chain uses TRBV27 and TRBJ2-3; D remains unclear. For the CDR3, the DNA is TGTGCCAGCAGCTCTATTGGAGAAAGCACAGATACGCAGTATTTT. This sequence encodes CASSSIGESTDTQYF.